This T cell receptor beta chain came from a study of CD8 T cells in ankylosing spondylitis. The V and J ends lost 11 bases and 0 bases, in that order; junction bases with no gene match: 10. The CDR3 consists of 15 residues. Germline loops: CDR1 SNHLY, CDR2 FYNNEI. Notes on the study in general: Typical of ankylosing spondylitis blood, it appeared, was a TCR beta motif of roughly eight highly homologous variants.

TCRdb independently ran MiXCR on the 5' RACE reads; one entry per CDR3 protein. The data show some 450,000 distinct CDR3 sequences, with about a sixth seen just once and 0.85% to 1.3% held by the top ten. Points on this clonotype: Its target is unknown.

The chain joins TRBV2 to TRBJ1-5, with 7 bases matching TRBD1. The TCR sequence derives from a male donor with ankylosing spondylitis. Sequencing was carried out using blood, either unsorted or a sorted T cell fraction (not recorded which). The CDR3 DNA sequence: TGTGCCTCGGTGGACAGGATCAATAGCAATCAGCCCCAGCATTTT. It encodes CASVDRINSNQPQHF.